The entry that follows covers one T cell receptor beta chain sequence. The data are from a study of PD-1 blockade in classical Hodgkin lymphoma. The assay was immunoSEQ multiplex PCR, and TCRdb's table has in-frame clones only and misses some. The profile shows over 9,000 clones, 80% to 85% of them singletons. Germline CDR1 WSHSY, CDR2 SAAADI. This CDR3 is built from 14 residues. V dropped 1 base and J dropped 2 bases, with 9 bases sitting between them. Every patient was affected by relapse after autologous stem cell transplantation, while exposure to brentuximab vedotin was not uniform. Magnetic negative selection was used to purify CD8+ T cells from thawed PBMCs.

The rearrangement joins TRBV10-2 to TRBJ2-7, with D possibly called TRBD1 or TRBD2 (6 bases each). This specimen was CD8+ T cells from blood, taken at baseline. The TCR sequence derives from a human donor with classical Hodgkin lymphoma. The CDR3 is CASSEYREAYEQYF. The CDR3 DNA reads as TGCGCCAGCAGTGAGTACAGGGAGGCCTACGAGCAGTACTTC.